Listed below are T cell receptor beta chains from one sample, sequenced in a study of T-cell reconstitution after alpha-beta-depleted transplantation in children. TCRdb independently ran MiXCR on the PCR reads; one entry per CDR3 protein. The table lists fewer than 550,000 distinct CDR3 sequences, under 12% of them singletons. The sample here was PBMCs, taken before TCRalphabeta/CD19-depleted stem cell transplant. The receptor set was obtained from a child under 10 years old with inherited bone marrow failure, due to receive a stem cell transplant. Each CDR3 is given with its conserved first and last residue. Fields, in order: V gene, clone size, J gene, D gene, CDR3 DNA, CDR3 protein. D genes are given only for firm matches. Rows may omit the clone size; those that give it use once, few, many or a size class.

v_call: TRBV4-3
clone_size: many
j_call: TRBJ2-7
d_call: .
cdr3_nt: TGCGCCAGCAGCCAAGATGACGACTACGAGCAGTACTTC
cdr3_aa: CASSQDDDYEQYF

v_call: TRBV5-1
clone_size: many
j_call: TRBJ2-7
d_call: TRBD1
cdr3_nt: TGCGCCAGCAGCTTGGATTTCGGCAGGGGGTCCTCCTACGAGCAGTACTTC
cdr3_aa: CASSLDFGRGSSYEQYF

v_call: TRBV29-1
clone_size: many
j_call: TRBJ1-2
d_call: .
cdr3_nt: TGCAGCGTTGTAGAGGCAGCCAGACCGACGTATGGCTACACCTTC
cdr3_aa: CSVVEAARPTYGYTF

v_call: TRBV29-1
clone_size: many
j_call: TRBJ1-3
d_call: .
cdr3_nt: TGCAGCGTTGAAGGGGGGGCGAGAAACACCATATATTTT
cdr3_aa: CSVEGGARNTIYF

v_call: TRBV9
clone_size: many
j_call: TRBJ1-2
d_call: TRBD1
cdr3_nt: TGTGCCAGCAGCGAGGGACAGGGGTACGGCTATGGCTACACCTTC
cdr3_aa: CASSEGQGYGYGYTF

v_call: TRBV6-6
clone_size: few
j_call: TRBJ2-7
d_call: TRBD2
cdr3_nt: TGTGCCAGTCAACGTCTAGCGGGGTACGAGCAGTACTTC
cdr3_aa: CASQRLAGYEQYF

v_call: TRBV9
clone_size: .
j_call: TRBJ2-1
d_call: .
cdr3_nt: TGTGCCAGCAGCGACCACCTAGCGAGCTCCTACAATGAGCAGTTCTTC
cdr3_aa: CASSDHLASSYNEQFF

v_call: TRBV18
clone_size: many
j_call: TRBJ2-7
d_call: .
cdr3_nt: TGTGCCAGCTCACCTAGTAGGGGCTACGAGCAGTACTTC
cdr3_aa: CASSPSRGYEQYF

v_call: TRBV2
clone_size: many
j_call: TRBJ1-1
d_call: TRBD1
cdr3_nt: TGTGCCAGCAGTGAAGTAGGGACAGGGGGGAGGACTGAAGCTTTCTTT
cdr3_aa: CASSEVGTGGRTEAFF

v_call: TRBV14
clone_size: many
j_call: TRBJ2-5
d_call: .
cdr3_nt: TGTGCCAGCAGCCAAGATTGGACGGGAGACCAAGAGACCCAGTACTTC
cdr3_aa: CASSQDWTGDQETQYF

v_call: TRBV13
clone_size: many
j_call: TRBJ1-2
d_call: .
cdr3_nt: TGTGCCAGCAGCCGCGGTGTCGGCTATGGCTACACCTTC
cdr3_aa: CASSRGVGYGYTF

v_call: TRBV2
clone_size: many
j_call: TRBJ1-1
d_call: .
cdr3_nt: TGTGCCAGCAGTAGGGGCCTACCTGGTGAAGCTTTCTTT
cdr3_aa: CASSRGLPGEAFF

v_call: TRBV7-2
clone_size: .
j_call: TRBJ1-2
d_call: TRBD1
cdr3_nt: TGTGCCAGCATCCCCATCCCACAGGGGCTTAACTATGGCTACACCTTC
cdr3_aa: CASIPIPQGLNYGYTF

v_call: TRBV5-1
clone_size: .
j_call: TRBJ2-7
d_call: .
cdr3_nt: TGCGCCAGCAGACGGGGGACAGCGGCTTACGAGCAGTACTTC
cdr3_aa: CASRRGTAAYEQYF

v_call: TRBV7-9
clone_size: many
j_call: TRBJ2-7
d_call: .
cdr3_nt: TGTGCCAGCTTAAACTACGAGCAGTACTTC
cdr3_aa: CASLNYEQYF

v_call: TRBV20-1
clone_size: many
j_call: TRBJ2-1
d_call: TRBD2
cdr3_nt: TGCAGTGCTGGGGGACTAGCGGGTCCTCAAGAGCAGTTCTTC
cdr3_aa: CSAGGLAGPQEQFF

v_call: TRBV7-9
clone_size: many
j_call: TRBJ1-2
d_call: .
cdr3_nt: TGTGCCAGCAGCTTAGCGTGGAAGGCCCAGGACTATGGCTACACCTTC
cdr3_aa: CASSLAWKAQDYGYTF